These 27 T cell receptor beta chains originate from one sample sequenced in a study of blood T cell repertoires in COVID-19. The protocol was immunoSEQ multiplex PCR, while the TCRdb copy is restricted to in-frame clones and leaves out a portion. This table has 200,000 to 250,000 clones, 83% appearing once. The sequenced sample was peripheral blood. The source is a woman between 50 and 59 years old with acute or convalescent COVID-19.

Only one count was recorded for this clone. CDR3 sequence: CAIRAGEMNTEAFF. The DNA for the CDR3 is TGTGCCATCAGGGCAGGGGAAATGAACACTGAAGCTTTCTTT. The genes are TRBV10-3 and TRBJ1-1; D might be TRBD1 (6 bases). Germline CDR1 and CDR2: ENHRY and SYGVKD. The CDR3 consists of 14 residues. Trimming shortened V by 6 bases and J by 0 bases, and 11 bases separated the two germline ends.

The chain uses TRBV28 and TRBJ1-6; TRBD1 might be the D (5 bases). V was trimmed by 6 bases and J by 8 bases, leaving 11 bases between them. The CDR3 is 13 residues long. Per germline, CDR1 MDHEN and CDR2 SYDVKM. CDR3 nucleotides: TGTGCCAGCAGACCTCGGACATATTCACCCCTCCACTTT. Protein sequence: CASRPRTYSPLHF.

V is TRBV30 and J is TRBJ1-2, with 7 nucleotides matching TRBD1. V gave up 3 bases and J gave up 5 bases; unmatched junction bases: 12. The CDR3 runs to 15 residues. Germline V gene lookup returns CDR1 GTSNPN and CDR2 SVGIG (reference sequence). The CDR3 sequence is CAWSQTGSGRYGYTF. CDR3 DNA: TGTGCCTGGAGCCAGACAGGGTCCGGGCGGTATGGCTACACCTTC.

The CDR3 sequence is CASSIDGSTGRRYGYTF. In DNA form, the CDR3 reads TGTGCCAGTAGTATAGACGGTTCTACAGGGCGTCGGTATGGCTACACCTTC. The chain uses TRBV19 and TRBJ1-2, with D tentatively TRBD1 (6 bases). Trimming cost V 0 bases and J 5 bases, with 19 bases left between them. The CDR3 runs to 17 residues. Germline V gene lookup returns CDR1 LNHDA and CDR2 SQIVND (reference sequence).

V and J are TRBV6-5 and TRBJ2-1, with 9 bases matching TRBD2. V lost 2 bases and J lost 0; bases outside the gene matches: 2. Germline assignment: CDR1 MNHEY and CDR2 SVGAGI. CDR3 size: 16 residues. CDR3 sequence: CASSYMRGGSYNEQFF. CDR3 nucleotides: TGTGCCAGCAGTTACATGCGGGGGGGCTCCTACAATGAGCAGTTCTTC.

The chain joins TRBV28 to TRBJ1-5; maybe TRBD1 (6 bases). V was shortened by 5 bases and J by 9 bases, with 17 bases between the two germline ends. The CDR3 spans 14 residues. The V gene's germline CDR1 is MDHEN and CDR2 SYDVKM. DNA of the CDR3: TGTGCCAGCAGTCCGCCGGACCGAGGGGGGCCCCAGCATTTT. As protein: CASSPPDRGGPQHF.

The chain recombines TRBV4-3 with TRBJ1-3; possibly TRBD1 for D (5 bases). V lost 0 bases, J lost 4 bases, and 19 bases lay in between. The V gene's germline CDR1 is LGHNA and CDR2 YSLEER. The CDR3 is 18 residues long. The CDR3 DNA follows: TGCGCCAGCAGCCAAGATTGGCAGGGAGGAAGTTACGGAAACACCATATATTTT. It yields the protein CASSQDWQGGSYGNTIYF.

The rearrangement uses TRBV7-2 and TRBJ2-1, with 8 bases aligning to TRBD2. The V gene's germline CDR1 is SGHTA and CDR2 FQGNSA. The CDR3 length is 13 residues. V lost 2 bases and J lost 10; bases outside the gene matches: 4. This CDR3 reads CASSLPIAGEQFF. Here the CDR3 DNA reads TGTGCCAGCAGCTTACCAATAGCGGGGGAGCAGTTCTTC.

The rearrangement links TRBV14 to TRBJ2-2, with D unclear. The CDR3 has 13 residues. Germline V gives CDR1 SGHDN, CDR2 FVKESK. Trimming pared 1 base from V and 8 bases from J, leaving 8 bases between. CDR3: CASSQARSGELFF. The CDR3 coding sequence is TGTGCCAGCAGCCAAGCTAGGAGTGGGGAGCTGTTTTTT.

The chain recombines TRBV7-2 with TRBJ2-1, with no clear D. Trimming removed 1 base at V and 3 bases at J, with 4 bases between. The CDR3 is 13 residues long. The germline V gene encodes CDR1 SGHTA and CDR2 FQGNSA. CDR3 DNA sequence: TGTGCCAGCAGCTTAGACAACTACAATGAGCAGTTCTTC. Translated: CASSLDNYNEQFF.

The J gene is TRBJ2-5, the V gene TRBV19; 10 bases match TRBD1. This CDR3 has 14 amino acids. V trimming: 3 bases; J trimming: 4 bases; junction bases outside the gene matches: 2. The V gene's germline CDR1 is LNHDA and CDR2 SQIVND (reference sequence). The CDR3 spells CASSIRTGGETQYF. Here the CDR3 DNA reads TGTGCCAGTAGTATCAGGACAGGGGGAGAGACCCAGTACTTC.

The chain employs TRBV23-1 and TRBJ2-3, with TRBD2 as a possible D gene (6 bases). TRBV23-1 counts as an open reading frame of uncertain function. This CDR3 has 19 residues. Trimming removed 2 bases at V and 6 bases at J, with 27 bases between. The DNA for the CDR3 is TGCGCCAGCAGTCAAATTCGCCGGGGGTGGCCCAAAGGTGTGGATACGCAGTATTTT. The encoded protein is CASSQIRRGWPKGVDTQYF.

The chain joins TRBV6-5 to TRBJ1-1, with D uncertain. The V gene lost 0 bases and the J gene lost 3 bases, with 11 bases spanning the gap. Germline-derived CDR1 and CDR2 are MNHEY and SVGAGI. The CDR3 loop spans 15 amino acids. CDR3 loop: CASSYSGLEDTEAFF. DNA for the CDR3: TGTGCCAGCAGTTACTCCGGGTTAGAGGACACTGAAGCTTTCTTT.

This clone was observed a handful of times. This chain's CDR3 is CAWNGQGAQPQHF. The CDR3 region has the DNA TGTGCCTGGAACGGACAGGGGGCTCAGCCCCAGCATTTT. V usage is TRBV30 and J usage is TRBJ1-5; 11 bases are shared with TRBD1. With 4 bases clipped from V and 6 bases from J, the junction kept 2 bases outside the gene matches. Germline V gene lookup returns CDR1 GTSNPN and CDR2 SVGIG (reference sequence). This CDR3 is 13 amino acids long.

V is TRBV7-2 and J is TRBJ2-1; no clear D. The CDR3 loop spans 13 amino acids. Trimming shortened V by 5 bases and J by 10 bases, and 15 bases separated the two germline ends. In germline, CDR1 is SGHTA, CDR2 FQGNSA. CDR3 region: CASSPHPFREQFF. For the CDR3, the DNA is TGTGCCAGCAGCCCCCACCCCTTTCGGGAGCAGTTCTTC.

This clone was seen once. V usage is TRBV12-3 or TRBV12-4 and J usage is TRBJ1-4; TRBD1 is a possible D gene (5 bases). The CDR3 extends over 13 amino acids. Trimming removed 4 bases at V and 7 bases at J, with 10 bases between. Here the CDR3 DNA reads TGTGCCAGCAGTTCCAGGGCCCGTGAAAAACTGTTTTTT. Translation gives CASSSRAREKLFF.

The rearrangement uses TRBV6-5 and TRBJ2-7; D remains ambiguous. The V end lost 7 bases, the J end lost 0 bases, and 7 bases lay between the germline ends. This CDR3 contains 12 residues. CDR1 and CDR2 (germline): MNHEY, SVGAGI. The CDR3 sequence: CASTWSSYEQYF. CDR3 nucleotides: TGTGCCAGCACGTGGAGCTCCTACGAGCAGTACTTC.

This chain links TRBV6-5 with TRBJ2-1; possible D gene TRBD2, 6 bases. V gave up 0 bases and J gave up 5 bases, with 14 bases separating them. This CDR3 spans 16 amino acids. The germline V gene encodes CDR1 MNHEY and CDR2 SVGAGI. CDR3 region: CASSYSIAGSHNEQFF. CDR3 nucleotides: TGTGCCAGCAGTTACTCGATTGCGGGGAGTCACAATGAGCAGTTCTTC.

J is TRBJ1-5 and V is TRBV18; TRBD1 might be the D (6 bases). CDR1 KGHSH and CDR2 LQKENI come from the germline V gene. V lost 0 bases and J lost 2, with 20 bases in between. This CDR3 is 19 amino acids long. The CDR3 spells CASSPPVRTATGGNQPQHF. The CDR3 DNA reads TGTGCCAGCTCACCACCGGTTCGTACCGCGACAGGAGGCAATCAGCCCCAGCATTTT.

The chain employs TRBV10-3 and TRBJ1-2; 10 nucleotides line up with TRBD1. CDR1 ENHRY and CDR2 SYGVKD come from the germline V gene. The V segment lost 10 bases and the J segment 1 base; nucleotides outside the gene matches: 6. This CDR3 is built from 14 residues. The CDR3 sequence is CATQGDRGNYGYTF. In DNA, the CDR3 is TGTGCCACGCAAGGGGACAGGGGTAACTATGGCTACACCTTC.

The CDR3 sequence: CATSGAANYGYTF. The CDR3 region has the DNA TGTGCCACCAGTGGAGCGGCTAACTATGGCTACACCTTC. The J gene is TRBJ1-2, the V gene TRBV24-1; no definite D call. The CDR3 is 13 residues long. In germline, CDR1 is KGHDR, CDR2 SFDVKD. Between the trimmed V and J ends, which lost 5 bases and 0 bases, there was a span of 6 bases.

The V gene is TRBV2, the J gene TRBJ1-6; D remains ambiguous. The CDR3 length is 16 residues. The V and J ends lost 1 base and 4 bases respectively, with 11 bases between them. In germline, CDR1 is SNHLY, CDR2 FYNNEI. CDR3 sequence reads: CASSEDRSGYNSPLHF. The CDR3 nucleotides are TGTGCCAGCAGTGAAGATAGGAGTGGGTATAATTCACCCCTCCACTTT.

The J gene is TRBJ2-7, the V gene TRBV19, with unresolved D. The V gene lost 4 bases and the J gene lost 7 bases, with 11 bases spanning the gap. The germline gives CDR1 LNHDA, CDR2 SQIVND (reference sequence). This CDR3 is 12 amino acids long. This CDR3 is CASSKNTVEQYF. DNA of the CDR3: TGTGCCAGTAGTAAGAACACCGTGGAGCAGTACTTC. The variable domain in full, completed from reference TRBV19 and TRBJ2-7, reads DGGITQSPKYLFRKEGQNVTLSCEQNLNHDAMYWYRQDPGQGLRLIYYSQIVNDFQKGDIAEGYSVSREKKESFPLTVTSAQKNPTAFYLCASSKNTVEQYFGPGTRLTVT.

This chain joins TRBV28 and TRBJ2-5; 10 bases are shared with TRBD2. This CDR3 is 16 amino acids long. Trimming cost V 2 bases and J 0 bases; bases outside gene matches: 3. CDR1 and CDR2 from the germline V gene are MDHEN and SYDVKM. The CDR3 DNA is TGTGCCAGCAGTTTAAGTACTAGCGGGGACCAAGAGACCCAGTACTTC. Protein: CASSLSTSGDQETQYF.

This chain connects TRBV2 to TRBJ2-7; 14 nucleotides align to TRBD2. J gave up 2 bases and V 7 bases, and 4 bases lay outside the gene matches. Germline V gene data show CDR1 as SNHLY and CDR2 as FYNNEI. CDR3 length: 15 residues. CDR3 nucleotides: TGTGCCAGCACCGAGGGACTAGCGGGAGCCTACGAGCAGTACTTC. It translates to CASTEGLAGAYEQYF.

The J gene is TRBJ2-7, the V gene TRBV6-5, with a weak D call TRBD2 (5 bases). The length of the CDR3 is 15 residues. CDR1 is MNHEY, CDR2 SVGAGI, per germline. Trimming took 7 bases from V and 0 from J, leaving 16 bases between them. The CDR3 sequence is CASTPGGGLSYEQYF. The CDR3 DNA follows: TGTGCCAGCACCCCCGGAGGCGGCCTCTCCTACGAGCAGTACTTC.

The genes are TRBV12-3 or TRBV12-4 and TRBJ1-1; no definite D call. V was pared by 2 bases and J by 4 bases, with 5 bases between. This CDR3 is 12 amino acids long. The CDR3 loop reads CASSLRGTEAFF. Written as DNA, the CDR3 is TGTGCCAGCAGTTTACGGGGCACTGAAGCTTTCTTT.